This paragraph reports one T cell receptor beta chain. These data belong to a study of T cell responses to AZD1222 COVID-19 vaccine. The assay was immunoSEQ multiplex PCR, and TCRdb's table has in-frame clones only and misses some. The sample carries some 100,000 clones, roughly 84% recorded once. This CDR3 contains 12 residues. Germline V CDR1 and CDR2: LNHDA, SQIVND (reference sequence). Trimming shortened V by 1 base and J by 14 bases, and 12 bases separated the two germline ends. The TCR sequence derives from an adult in good health. The material was peripheral blood, obtained on day 0 of AZD1222 vaccination. This chain links TRBV19 with TRBJ2-1, with D perhaps matching TRBD1 (5 bases). As DNA, the CDR3 is TGTGCCAGTAGTATAGTCGCAGGGCCTAAGTTCTTC. It codes for CASSIVAGPKFF. Full variable domain (missing parts from reference TRBV19 and TRBJ2-1): DGGITQSPKYLFRKEGQNVTLSCEQNLNHDAMYWYRQDPGQGLRLIYYSQIVNDFQKGDIAEGYSVSREKKESFPLTVTSAQKNPTAFYLCASSIVAGPKFFGPGTRLTVL.